Listed here are 19 T cell receptor beta chains from one sample, sequenced in a study of blood T cell repertoires in COVID-19. Libraries were prepared by immunoSEQ multiplex PCR; TCRdb keeps only in-frame clonotypes and omits some of them. The data show about 170,000 clones, with about 88% seen just once and around a quarter held by the top ten. Sequenced: peripheral blood. Receptors were obtained from a man in his fifties or sixties with acute or convalescent COVID-19.

J is TRBJ1-4 and V is TRBV7-3, with TRBD1 matching over 10 bases. CDR1 and CDR2 from the germline V gene are SGHTA and FQGTGA. V shed 11 bases, J shed 5 bases, and the junction held 17 bases outside the gene matches. CDR3 length: 17 amino acids. The CDR3 DNA follows: TGTGCCCGAGGATCGAGGACAGGGGGAGGCAGGAATGAAAAACTGTTTTTT. Amino acid sequence: CARGSRTGGGRNEKLFF.

The table lists this clone with a count of one. The rearrangement links TRBV6-6 to TRBJ1-3; 7 positions agree with TRBD1. Germline trimming cut 5 bases from V and 9 bases from J; bases unmatched to any gene: 16. The CDR3 runs 16 residues. The germline V gene has CDR1 MNHNY and CDR2 SVGAGI (reference sequence). CDR3 nucleotide sequence: TGTGCCAGCAGTCCGCAGACAGGGTACGCCGGAGGCACCATATATTTT. Translation: CASSPQTGYAGGTIYF.

To note about this clone: This may be a read error: a much more frequent sequence differs by one nucleotide. V is TRBV27 and J is TRBJ2-1, with TRBD1 matching over 7 bases. V was pared by 3 bases and J by 5 bases, with 4 bases of the junction left unmatched. The CDR3 extends over 14 amino acids. Germline CDR1 is MNHEY and CDR2 is SMNVEV (reference sequence). The CDR3 coding sequence is TGTGCCAGCAGTTTTCCGGGACAGAACAATGAGCAGTTCTTC. It specifies CASSFPGQNNEQFF.

This sequence joins TRBV19 and TRBJ1-5, with 7 bases matching TRBD1. The CDR3 sequence is 15 residues long. Germline V gives CDR1 LNHDA, CDR2 SQIVND (reference sequence). The ends lost 0 bases at V and 4 bases at J; junction bases unmatched: 3. The CDR3 loop reads CASSIDAGGNQPQHF. In DNA, the CDR3 is TGTGCCAGTAGTATAGATGCAGGGGGAAATCAGCCCCAGCATTTT.

This chain uses TRBV13 with TRBJ2-5; 10 bases match TRBD1. The CDR3 is 15 residues long. Losses at the gene ends were 5 bases for V and 5 bases for J; bases not matched to a gene: 8. Germline lookup yields CDR1 PRHDT and CDR2 FYEKMQ (reference sequence). The CDR3 loop is CASSPSGQGFETQYF. CDR3 DNA sequence: TGTGCCAGCAGCCCGTCGGGACAGGGGTTCGAGACCCAGTACTTC. Full variable domain (remainder filled in from reference TRBV13 and TRBJ2-5): AAGVIQSPRHLIKEKRETATLKCYPIPRHDTVYWYQQGPGQDPQFLISFYEKMQSDKGSIPDRFSAQQFSDYHSELNMSSLELGDSALYFCASSPSGQGFETQYFGPGTRLLVL.

This clone was detected once. The chain couples TRBV5-8 to TRBJ2-5, with unresolved D. The V end was cut by 2 bases, the J end by 4 bases, with 6 bases between. The germline V gene encodes CDR1 SGHTS and CDR2 YDEGEE. The length of the CDR3 is 12 residues. CDR3 region: CASSLSRETQYF. CDR3 nucleotide sequence: TGTGCCAGCAGCTTAAGTAGAGAGACCCAGTACTTC.

The chain uses TRBV6-5 and TRBJ1-5; 10 bases line up with TRBD1. Germline lookup yields CDR1 MNHEY and CDR2 SVGAGI. The CDR3 loop spans 14 amino acids. V was clipped by 5 bases and J by 6 bases; unmatched bases: 4. As DNA, the CDR3 is TGTGCCAGCAGTATCCGGGACAGGGGTCAGCCCCAGCATTTT. Amino acid sequence: CASSIRDRGQPQHF.

The rearrangement joins TRBV18 to TRBJ1-2; 10 bases line up with TRBD1. Germline trimming cut 6 bases from V and 7 bases from J; bases unmatched to any gene: 11. In germline, CDR1 is KGHSH, CDR2 LQKENI. The CDR3 contains 15 residues. Written as DNA, the CDR3 is TGTGCCAGCTCGCGACTCGACAGGGGGCAGAGTGGCTACACCTTC. Its translation is CASSRLDRGQSGYTF.

V usage is TRBV5-6 and J usage is TRBJ2-2, with TRBD1 matching over 10 bases. There are 17 residues in the CDR3. V lost 2 bases, J lost 3 bases, and 7 bases stayed unmatched. Germline-derived CDR1 and CDR2 are SGHDT and YYEEEE. This CDR3 reads CASSFDRGQSDTGELFF. The DNA of the CDR3 is TGTGCCAGCAGCTTCGACAGGGGGCAATCGGACACCGGGGAGCTGTTTTTT.

J is TRBJ2-1 and V is TRBV6-6; 7 bases fit TRBD2. V lost 2 bases to trimming and J lost 8 bases; unmatched junction nucleotides: 3. This CDR3 is 13 amino acids long. CDR1 MNHNY and CDR2 SVGAGI come from the germline V gene (reference sequence). CDR3 coding DNA: TGTGCCAGCAGTTACCTTCGGGGGGATGAGCAGTTCTTC. As protein: CASSYLRGDEQFF.

This clone has a single count. The chain couples TRBV12-3 or TRBV12-4 to TRBJ1-2, with a weak D call TRBD1 (5 bases). Trimming cost V 10 bases and J 5 bases, with 11 bases left between them. CDR3 length equals 11 residues. CDR3 sequence reads: CATSGGYGYTF. The CDR3 bases are TGTGCCACCTCCGGGGGTTATGGCTACACCTTC.

As concerns this clone: Additional DNA sequences in this sample encode the identical CDR3. The rearrangement links TRBV27 to TRBJ2-5; 7 positions match TRBD2. V shed 0 bases, J shed 4 bases, and the junction held 5 bases outside the gene matches. This CDR3 contains 15 residues. CDR1 is MNHEY, CDR2 SMNVEV, per germline (reference sequence). This CDR3 is CASSLSGGGGETQYF. DNA of the CDR3: TGTGCCAGCAGTTTATCGGGGGGGGGAGGAGAGACCCAGTACTTC.

The CDR3: CASSPGQGDGYTF. The CDR3 DNA follows: TGCGCCAGCAGCCCCGGACAGGGGGATGGCTACACCTTC. V usage is TRBV5-1 and J usage is TRBJ1-2; 10 bases are shared with TRBD1. The ends lost 4 bases at V and 6 bases at J; junction bases unmatched: 3. Germline assignment: CDR1 SGHRS and CDR2 YFSETQ. CDR3 length: 13 amino acids.

V and J are TRBV11-2 and TRBJ2-4; TRBD2 matches 8 bases. V lost 5 bases, J lost 2 bases, and 8 bases stayed unmatched. Germline CDR1 is SGHAT and CDR2 is FQNNGV. The CDR3 is 16 residues long. The CDR3 loop is CASSRQAGGTKNIQYF. Here the CDR3 DNA reads TGTGCCAGCAGCCGACAGGCGGGAGGAACCAAAAACATTCAGTACTTC.

In its sample, this clone was seen a few times. The J gene is TRBJ2-5, the V gene TRBV9; TRBD1 is a possible D gene (6 bases). V lost 3 bases and J 2 bases, leaving 11 bases between the germline ends. Germline values: CDR1 SGDLS, CDR2 YYNGEE. This CDR3 contains 14 residues. Written as DNA, the CDR3 is TGTGCCAGCAGCGCGACAGGTTATCAAGAGACCCAGTACTTC. This gives the protein CASSATGYQETQYF.

This clone was detected only once. The rearrangement joins TRBV14 to TRBJ2-7; 11 nucleotides match TRBD1. Germline values: CDR1 SGHDN, CDR2 FVKESK. CDR3 length equals 16 residues. The V segment lost 0 bases and the J segment 5 bases; nucleotides outside the gene matches: 6. In DNA, the CDR3 is TGTGCCAGCAGCCAAGACCTGGACAGGGGGCCGAACGAGCAGTACTTC. Translating it yields CASSQDLDRGPNEQYF. Drawing the rest from reference TRBV14 and TRBJ2-7, the complete variable domain is EAGVTQFPSHSVIEKGQTVTLRCDPISGHDNLYWYRRVMGKEIKFLLHFVKESKQDESGMPNNRFLAERTGGTYSTLKVQPAELEDSGVYFCASSQDLDRGPNEQYFGPGTRLTVT.

The table lists this clone with a count of one. The V call is TRBV27, the J call TRBJ2-3; 9 bases align to TRBD1. From germline, CDR1 is MNHEY and CDR2 SMNVEV (reference sequence). The length of the CDR3 is 15 residues. The J segment lost 1 base and the V segment lost 6 bases, leaving 5 bases of the junction unmatched. The CDR3 DNA is TGTGCCAGCAGGCCACAGGGGGCGGGCACAGATACGCAGTATTTT. Protein product: CASRPQGAGTDTQYF.

The V and J genes are TRBV6-4 and TRBJ1-2; 7 bases align to TRBD1. Trimming cost V 6 bases and J 8 bases; bases outside gene matches: 3. Germline CDR1 MRHNA, CDR2 SNTAGT. This CDR3 is 11 amino acids long. CDR3 in amino acids: CASRTGIGYTF. The CDR3 region has the DNA TGTGCCAGCAGGACAGGGATCGGCTACACCTTC.

The table lists this clone with a count of one. This chain connects TRBV29-1 to TRBJ2-5; a possible D gene is TRBD2 (6 bases). Trimming left V 3 bases short and J 5 bases short, with 10 bases between. The germline V gene has CDR1 SQVTM and CDR2 ANQGSEA. CDR3 length: 12 residues. The chain's CDR3 is CSVEGRQETQYF. CDR3 sequence (DNA): TGCAGCGTTGAGGGGAGGCAGGAGACCCAGTACTTC.